Reported below is one TCR beta chain. What it binds is unknown. These data are taken from a study of shared clonotypes between healthy human individuals. Background on the study: The composition of the donors was a couple of women and a few men aged 18 to 49. Each donor's CD8 memory used one plate, CD8 naive two, each CD4 subset three. Broader study findings: Larger estimated richness was generally recorded for naive subsets relative to memory subsets.

The CDR3 runs to 15 residues. Per the germline V gene, CDR1 is SQVTM and CDR2 is ANQGSEA. V was cut by 6 bases and J by 4 bases, with 18 bases left in between. Original processing methods: Owing to the provision of junction-only sequences devoid of quality scores by immunoSEQ, filtering differed. Libraries were prepared by immunoSEQ multiplex PCR; TCRdb keeps only in-frame clonotypes and omits some of them. That table furnishes V, J and clone size, whereas the DNA furnished D and trimming. The profile shows a few million clones, almost 96% of them singletons. The J gene is TRBJ1-4, the V gene TRBV29-1; weak D call: TRBD1 (5 bases). Sequencing was done on a sample of naive CD4+ T cells sorted from blood. The subset here: CD45RA+ positively selected. This TCR was sampled from a man younger than 35 in good health. The CDR3 spells CSVRTRDWYNEKLFF. For the CDR3, the DNA is TGCAGCGTGAGGACACGGGACTGGTATAATGAAAAACTGTTTTTT. The whole variable domain, filled in from reference TRBV29-1 and TRBJ1-4, reads SAVISQKPSRDICQRGTSLTIQCQVDSQVTMMFWYRQQPGQSLTLIATANQGSEATYESGFVIDKFPISRPNLTFSTLTVSNMSPEDSSIYLCSVRTRDWYNEKLFFGSGTQLSVL.